Listed below are T cell receptor beta chains from one sample, sequenced in a study of response to subunit inactivated influenza vaccine. TCRdb re-derived calls from the RT-PCR reads in MiXCR, one entry per CDR3 protein. The table shows hundreds of thousands of distinct CDR3 sequences, with around 14% occurring only once. This material consisted of PBMCs from blood, taken about 14 days before vaccination. All receptors come from a man aged 50-60 years who received an inactivated influenza vaccine. Both conserved end residues are part of each CDR3.

TRBV5-6	TRBJ2-3	CASSLGHLITDTQYF
TRBV28	TRBJ1-2	CASNRGRGDGYTF
TRBV7-9	TRBJ1-1	CASMTQGGTEAFF
TRBV10-3	TRBJ2-7	CATKDSNSDEQYF
TRBV4-1	TRBJ1-6	CASSQAVPLNSPLHF
TRBV7-2	TRBJ2-1	CASSSLGGEGSNEQFF
TRBV6-2/TRBV6-3	TRBJ1-5	CASSRTSKGNQPQHF
TRBV5-1	TRBJ2-3	CASRRTPMGQSSTDTQYF
TRBV18	TRBJ2-3	CASSPLRGGSSTDTQYF
TRBV2	TRBJ2-2	CASSGTGQTGELFF